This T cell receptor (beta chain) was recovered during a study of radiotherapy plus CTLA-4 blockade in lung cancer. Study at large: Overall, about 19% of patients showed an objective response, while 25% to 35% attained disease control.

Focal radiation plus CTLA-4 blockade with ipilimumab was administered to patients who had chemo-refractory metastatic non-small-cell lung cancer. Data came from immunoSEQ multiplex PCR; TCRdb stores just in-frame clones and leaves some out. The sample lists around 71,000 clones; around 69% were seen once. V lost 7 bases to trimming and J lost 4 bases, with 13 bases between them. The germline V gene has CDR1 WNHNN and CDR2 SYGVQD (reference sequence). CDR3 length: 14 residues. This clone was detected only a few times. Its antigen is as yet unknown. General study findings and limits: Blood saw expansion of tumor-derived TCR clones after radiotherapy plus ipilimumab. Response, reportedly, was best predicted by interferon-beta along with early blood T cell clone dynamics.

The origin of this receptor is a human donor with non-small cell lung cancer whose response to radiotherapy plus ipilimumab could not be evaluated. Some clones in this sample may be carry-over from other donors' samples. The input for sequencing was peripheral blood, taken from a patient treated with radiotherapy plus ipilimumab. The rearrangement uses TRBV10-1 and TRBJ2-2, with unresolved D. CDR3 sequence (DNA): TGCGCCAGCACCCTGCGTCGTCTCACCGGGGAGCTGTTTTTT. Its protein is CASTLRRLTGELFF.